These T cell receptor beta chains were read from a single sample in a study of OX40 agonist ivuxolimab in advanced cancers. The data were produced by immunoSEQ multiplex PCR, yet TCRdb's version contains in-frame clones alone and is incomplete. The table shows 55,000 to 75,000 clones, with over 75% occurring only once. Sequenced material: CD4+ or CD8+ T cells sorted from blood, taken in a trial of the OX40 agonist ivuxolimab. All receptors come from an adult with an advanced solid tumor such as melanoma, head and neck, liver or kidney cancer. The CDR3 runs from the conserved cysteine through the conserved F or W. D genes are given only for firm matches. Clone size, where shown, is once, few, many, or a class for clones that have expanded.

v_call: TRBV7-2
clone_size: .
d_call: TRBD1
j_call: TRBJ2-5
cdr3_aa: CASRVGQGYQETQYF
cdr3_nt: TGTGCCAGCAGGGTTGGACAGGGGTACCAAGAGACCCAGTACTTC

v_call: TRBV7-3
clone_size: few
d_call: .
j_call: TRBJ1-1
cdr3_aa: CASSLMASTEAFF
cdr3_nt: TGTGCCAGCAGCTTAATGGCCAGCACTGAAGCTTTCTTT

v_call: TRBV20-1
clone_size: .
d_call: TRBD1
j_call: TRBJ1-2
cdr3_aa: CSADRNYGYTF
cdr3_nt: TGCAGTGCGGACAGGAACTATGGCTACACCTTC

v_call: TRBV6-6
clone_size: .
d_call: .
j_call: TRBJ2-5
cdr3_aa: CASSREGGPQETQYF
cdr3_nt: TGTGCCAGCAGCCGCGAAGGAGGGCCCCAAGAGACCCAGTACTTC

v_call: TRBV7-2
clone_size: once
d_call: TRBD2
j_call: TRBJ2-4
cdr3_aa: CASSTGLAGGLAKNIQYF
cdr3_nt: TGTGCCAGCAGCACCGGACTAGCGGGGGGCTTAGCCAAAAACATTCAGTACTTC

v_call: TRBV28
clone_size: .
d_call: .
j_call: TRBJ2-1
cdr3_aa: CASSRFYNEQFF
cdr3_nt: TGTGCCAGCAGTCGGTTCTACAATGAGCAGTTCTTC

v_call: TRBV4-1
clone_size: once
d_call: TRBD1
j_call: TRBJ1-2
cdr3_aa: CASSQVTGGAGNYGYTF
cdr3_nt: TGCGCCAGCAGCCAAGTTACAGGGGGCGCGGGGAACTATGGCTACACCTTC

v_call: TRBV7-9
clone_size: .
d_call: .
j_call: TRBJ2-5
cdr3_aa: CASSLVAQETQYF
cdr3_nt: TGTGCCAGCAGCTTAGTGGCACAAGAGACCCAGTACTTC

v_call: TRBV9
clone_size: once
d_call: TRBD2
j_call: TRBJ2-5
cdr3_aa: CASSVGLVEETQYF
cdr3_nt: TGTGCCAGCAGCGTCGGACTAGTAGAGGAGACCCAGTACTTC

v_call: TRBV5-5
clone_size: .
d_call: TRBD2
j_call: TRBJ2-7
cdr3_aa: CASSLDAGGFYEQYF
cdr3_nt: TGTGCCAGCAGCTTGGATGCGGGAGGGTTCTACGAGCAGTACTTC

v_call: TRBV5-1
clone_size: .
d_call: .
j_call: TRBJ2-3
cdr3_aa: CASTQGRSTDTQYF
cdr3_nt: TGCGCCAGCACACAGGGTCGTAGCACAGATACGCAGTATTTT